These 4 T cell receptor beta chains originate from one sample sequenced in a study of OX40 agonist ivuxolimab in advanced cancers. Clones were sequenced by immunoSEQ multiplex PCR, and TCRdb holds only the in-frame ones, with some missing. The data hold tens of thousands of clones, with about 80% observed a single time. This specimen consisted of CD4+ or CD8+ T cells sorted from blood, obtained in a trial of the OX40 agonist ivuxolimab. These receptors all stem from an adult with an advanced solid tumor such as melanoma, head and neck, liver or kidney cancer.

The rearrangement joins TRBV7-2 to TRBJ2-7, with 8 positions matching TRBD2. Losses at the gene ends were 5 bases for V and 5 bases for J; bases not matched to a gene: 11. CDR1 is SGHTA, CDR2 FQGNSA, per germline. The CDR3 contains 15 residues. CDR3 residues: CASSPRGGRFHEQYF. The DNA of the CDR3 is TGTGCCAGCAGCCCGCGCGGGGGGCGTTTTCACGAGCAGTACTTC.

This chain uses TRBV7-3 with TRBJ2-2; D perhaps matches TRBD1 (6 bases). CDR1 and CDR2 (germline): SGHTA, FQGTGA. CDR3 length: 15 amino acids. Trimming shortened V by 1 base and J by 4 bases, and 10 bases separated the two germline ends. CDR3 protein: CASSLNGGSTGELFF. CDR3 in DNA: TGTGCCAGCAGCTTAAATGGGGGCTCCACCGGGGAGCTGTTTTTT.

The rearrangement joins TRBV4-3 to TRBJ1-3; 8 bases are a match to TRBD1. The CDR3 has 19 residues. The J segment lost 3 bases and the V segment lost 0 bases, leaving 13 bases of the junction unmatched. Germline V lookup: CDR1 LGHNA, CDR2 YSLEER. The CDR3 sequence: CASSQEHFRTGGYGNTIYF. The CDR3 bases are TGCGCCAGCAGCCAAGAACACTTCAGAACAGGGGGATATGGAAACACCATATATTTT.

The chain combines TRBV14 with TRBJ2-3; D possibly corresponds to TRBD2 (5 bases). CDR1 SGHDN and CDR2 FVKESK come from the germline V gene. Between the trimmed V and J ends, which lost 3 bases and 4 bases, there was a span of 14 bases. The CDR3 has 15 amino acids. This chain's CDR3 is CASSHPLAGADTQYF. As DNA, the CDR3 is TGTGCCAGCAGCCACCCTCTAGCAGGAGCAGATACGCAGTATTTT.